This TCR beta chain derives from a study of Ad26.COV2.S vaccination and SARS-CoV-2 variants. Study as a whole: Ad26.COV2.S shots went into the muscle once or twice, 56 days apart.

The protocol was immunoSEQ multiplex PCR, while the TCRdb copy is restricted to in-frame clones and leaves out a portion. The repertoire holds fewer than 800,000 clones, with 89% as singletons. Treatment described: about 20 received Ad26.COV2.S at low or high dose, single or two shots; roughly five received placebo; per-sample allocation not given. Repertoires come from day 63 after the first vaccine or placebo injection. Within Boston, the person who donated was an adult of 18-55 years. Immunization relied on an Ad26 vector, which expressed Wuhan-strain SARS-CoV-2 spike. Overall study results and limits: For non-spike TCRs, breadth in vaccine recipients resembled that in placebo recipients.

A remark on this clone: Antigen: not known. At the DNA level, this CDR3 is encoded by other sequences in the same sample as well.

Germline CDR1 is SGHRS and CDR2 is YFSETQ. The CDR3 spans 15 residues. Trimming removed 0 bases at V and 0 bases at J, with 8 bases between. The TCR sequence derives from a person aged 18-65 years who received the Ad26.COV2.S COVID-19 vaccine or a placebo. V gene TRBV5-1 combines with J gene TRBJ2-3; the D is unclear. This sample comprised peripheral blood, obtained in a trial of Ad26.COV2.S vaccine versus placebo. CDR3 amino acids: CASSLGGPSTDTQYF. As DNA, the CDR3 is TGCGCCAGCAGCTTGGGAGGACCTAGCACAGATACGCAGTATTTT.